The clone carrying this T cell receptor beta chain has a count of ten or more. The antigen remains unidentified. The sample belongs to a study of T cells in Graves' hyperthyroidism and ophthalmopathy. Template material for amplifying TCR beta CDR3 regions consisted of RNA transcripts. TCR CDR3 regions were first amplified by RT-PCR with HTBI primers. TCRdb fed the multiplex PCR reads into MiXCR, producing one record per CDR3 protein. This table has hundreds of thousands of distinct CDR3 sequences, 13% to 15% appearing once. A NOSPECS grade of at least 4, a Clinical Activity Score of at least 3 and duration under 3 months were recorded in ophthalmopathy patients. Each diagnosis drew on symptoms, thyroxine, TRAb, thyroid ultrasound and orbital computed tomography findings. Fresh peripheral blood, 9.5 to 10 ml of it, supplied the PBMCs. Findings and caveats of the study: Model-based prediction identified ophthalmopathy a median about 7 months prior to its onset.

The germline V gene has CDR1 SNHLY and CDR2 FYNNEI. Trimming took 6 bases from V and 5 from J, leaving 11 bases between them. There are 12 residues in the CDR3. Sample: blood. The sequence derives from a woman aged 60-75 years with Graves' ophthalmopathy. The V gene is TRBV2, the J gene TRBJ2-7, with D unresolved. CDR3 residues: CASRGTANEQYF. Here the CDR3 DNA reads TGTGCCAGCAGGGGCACGGCCAACGAGCAGTACTTC.